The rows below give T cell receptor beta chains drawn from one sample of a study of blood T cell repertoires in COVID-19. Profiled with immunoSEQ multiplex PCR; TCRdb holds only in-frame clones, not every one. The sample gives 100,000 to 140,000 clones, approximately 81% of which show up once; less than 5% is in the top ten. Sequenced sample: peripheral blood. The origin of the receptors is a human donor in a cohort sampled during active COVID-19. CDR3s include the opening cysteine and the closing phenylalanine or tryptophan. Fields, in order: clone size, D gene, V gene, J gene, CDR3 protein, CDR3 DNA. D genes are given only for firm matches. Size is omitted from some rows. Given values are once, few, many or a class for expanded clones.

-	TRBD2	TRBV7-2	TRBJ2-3	CASSSGLATPDTQYF	TGTGCCAGCAGTTCCGGACTAGCGACCCCAGATACGCAGTATTTT
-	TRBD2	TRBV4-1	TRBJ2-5	CASSQERMGLAGGGSMETQYF	TGCGCCAGCAGCCAAGAACGAATGGGACTAGCGGGAGGGGGGTCAATGGAGACCCAGTACTTC
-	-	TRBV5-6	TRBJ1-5	CASSSGTGFQPQHF	TGTGCCAGCAGCAGTGGAACAGGGTTTCAGCCCCAGCATTTT
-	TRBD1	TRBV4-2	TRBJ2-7	CASSATGASSYEQYF	TGTGCCAGCAGCGCCACAGGGGCATCCTCCTACGAGCAGTACTTC
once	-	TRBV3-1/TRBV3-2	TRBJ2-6	CASSHRVYSGANVLTF	TGTGCCAGCAGCCACAGGGTTTACTCTGGGGCCAACGTCCTGACTTTC
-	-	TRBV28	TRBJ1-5	CASSLRGLSNQPQHF	TGTGCCAGCAGTTTACGGGGTCTTAGCAATCAGCCCCAGCATTTT
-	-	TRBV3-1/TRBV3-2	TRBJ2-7	CASSPYRDNAYEQYF	TGTGCCAGCAGCCCCTACCGGGACAACGCCTACGAGCAGTACTTC
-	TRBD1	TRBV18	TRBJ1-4	CASSPNAGTGDEKLFF	TGTGCCAGCTCCCCTAACGCAGGGACAGGGGATGAAAAACTGTTTTTT
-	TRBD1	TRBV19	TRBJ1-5	CASSQASGQGRNQPQHF	TGTGCCAGTAGTCAAGCGTCGGGACAGGGAAGGAATCAGCCCCAGCATTTT
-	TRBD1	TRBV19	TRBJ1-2	CASSTGGTVDYGYTF	TGTGCCAGCTCGACAGGGGGAACGGTAGACTATGGCTACACCTTC
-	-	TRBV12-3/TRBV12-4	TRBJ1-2	CASSFSTGYGYTF	TGTGCCAGCAGTTTTAGTACCGGGTATGGCTACACCTTC
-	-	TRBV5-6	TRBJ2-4	CASSSEQIAKNIQYF	TGTGCCAGCAGCTCCGAACAGATAGCCAAAAACATTCAGTACTTC
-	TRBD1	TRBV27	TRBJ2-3	CASSFEGQFTDTQYF	TGTGCCAGCAGTTTCGAGGGACAGTTCACAGATACGCAGTATTTT
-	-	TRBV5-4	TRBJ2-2	CASSLDRVNTGELFF	TGTGCCAGCAGCTTGGACAGGGTAAACACCGGGGAGCTGTTTTTT